The rows below give T cell receptor beta chains drawn from one sample of a study of blood T cell repertoires in COVID-19. TCRdb's table, derived via immunoSEQ multiplex PCR, lists solely in-frame clones and lacks some. The sample carries roughly 30,000 clones, roughly 89% recorded once. Sequenced: peripheral blood. These TCRs come from an elderly man with acute or convalescent COVID-19. Each CDR3 is given with its conserved first and last residue. The size field is filled for only some rows; it gives once, few, many or a size class.

j_call: TRBJ1-4; v_call: TRBV14; clone_size: few; cdr3_aa: CASSSRQGSTNEKLFF
j_call: TRBJ1-1; v_call: TRBV19; clone_size: .; cdr3_aa: CASSRTGRNTEAFF
j_call: TRBJ2-3; v_call: TRBV5-1; clone_size: .; cdr3_aa: CASSSSSTDTQYF
j_call: TRBJ2-1; v_call: TRBV11-2; clone_size: .; cdr3_aa: CASSLDPPAAGGRDEQFF
j_call: TRBJ1-2; v_call: TRBV7-9; clone_size: .; cdr3_aa: CASSLQGDGYTF
j_call: TRBJ1-4; v_call: TRBV5-1; clone_size: .; cdr3_aa: CASSLAQGREKLFF
j_call: TRBJ2-2; v_call: TRBV9; clone_size: .; cdr3_aa: CASTNSYGELFF
j_call: TRBJ2-7; v_call: TRBV5-1; clone_size: .; cdr3_aa: CASSLEASDYSYEQYF
j_call: TRBJ2-3; v_call: TRBV2; clone_size: .; cdr3_aa: CASLTRDRRTDTQYF
j_call: TRBJ1-3; v_call: TRBV5-1; clone_size: .; cdr3_aa: CASSPQAGGGNTIYF
j_call: TRBJ2-6; v_call: TRBV6-2/TRBV6-3; clone_size: .; cdr3_aa: CASSYPDRAAGANVLTF
j_call: TRBJ2-2; v_call: TRBV30; clone_size: .; cdr3_aa: CAWSGPLGRGNTGELFF
j_call: TRBJ2-7; v_call: TRBV3-1/TRBV3-2; clone_size: .; cdr3_aa: CASSRGLAGGEEQYF
j_call: TRBJ2-3; v_call: TRBV6-5; clone_size: .; cdr3_aa: CASSRRERDTQYF
j_call: TRBJ2-2; v_call: TRBV3-1/TRBV3-2; clone_size: .; cdr3_aa: CASSRQGGLGELFF
j_call: TRBJ2-5; v_call: TRBV18; clone_size: .; cdr3_aa: CASSPGHSGETQYF
j_call: TRBJ1-1; v_call: TRBV28; clone_size: .; cdr3_aa: CASVARGYADTEAFF
j_call: TRBJ2-7; v_call: TRBV7-8; clone_size: .; cdr3_aa: CASSLVQGGSYEQYF
j_call: TRBJ1-1; v_call: TRBV20-1; clone_size: .; cdr3_aa: CSAFRTVEAFF
j_call: TRBJ2-7; v_call: TRBV4-2; clone_size: .; cdr3_aa: CASSQERGNVYEQYF
j_call: TRBJ1-4; v_call: TRBV29-1; clone_size: .; cdr3_aa: CSVSLGRPNEKLFF
j_call: TRBJ2-2; v_call: TRBV5-1; clone_size: .; cdr3_aa: CASSFSGRGTGELFF
j_call: TRBJ2-7; v_call: TRBV10-3; clone_size: .; cdr3_aa: CAISEIVQSSSYEQYF
j_call: TRBJ1-5; v_call: TRBV28; clone_size: .; cdr3_aa: CASGLYQPQHF
j_call: TRBJ2-5; v_call: TRBV5-4; clone_size: .; cdr3_aa: CASSSQGLVQETQYF
j_call: TRBJ2-5; v_call: TRBV20-1; clone_size: .; cdr3_aa: CSASPRGTSGRVKGETQYF
j_call: TRBJ2-2; v_call: TRBV27; clone_size: .; cdr3_aa: CASSLNTPRLAGVPGELFF
j_call: TRBJ2-1; v_call: TRBV18; clone_size: .; cdr3_aa: CASSPRGTGSSYNEQFF
j_call: TRBJ1-2; v_call: TRBV5-4; clone_size: .; cdr3_aa: CASSLGRGSDGYTF
j_call: TRBJ1-6; v_call: TRBV6-5; clone_size: .; cdr3_aa: CASSYDGQGGSPLHF
j_call: TRBJ2-2; v_call: TRBV2; clone_size: once; cdr3_aa: CASSERTGVNTGELFF
j_call: TRBJ2-1; v_call: TRBV27; clone_size: .; cdr3_aa: CASSFGLGGAYNEQFF